This T cell receptor beta chain was obtained from a study of T cell repertoires in cytomegalovirus infection. Study as a whole: The authors relied on CMV epitopes, both recently identified HLA-C-restricted and well-studied HLA-B-restricted. Public TCR beta signature analysis indicated the presence of both CMV infection and matching HLA type.

Trimming cost V 7 bases and J 5 bases, with 20 bases left between them. The CDR3 length is 15 residues. Germline CDR1 is SGHVS and CDR2 is FNYEAQ. Turning to this clonotype: Its antigen is not identified. The CDR3 ends on some other residue instead of the conserved phenylalanine or tryptophan, so this is likely a read error.

Study findings and constraints: Using cumulative public TCR beta family frequency, the authors identified those who carried CMV together with the relevant HLA. Dominating the ex vivo response were HLA-C-restricted CMV-specific TCR beta clonotypes.

Using its own MiXCR run on the reads, TCRdb lists one record per CDR3 protein. The sample shows around 99,000 distinct CDR3 sequences, about 28% of them seen only once. V and J are TRBV7-6 and TRBJ2-5; D is tentatively TRBD1 or TRBD2 (5 bases each). The receptor was derived from a human donor in good health (CMV status not recorded). Some clones in this sample may be carry-over from other donors' samples. The starting material was CD8+ T cells from cultured PBMCs, obtained from culture after CMV antigen stimulation. The CDR3 DNA is TGTGCCAGCACCGTGGGGCCCGCCGGCGGGGAGACCCAGTACTAC. It translates to CASTVGPAGGETQYY.